Below are 27 T cell receptor beta chains sequenced from a single sample in a study of blood T cell repertoires in COVID-19. Clones were read by immunoSEQ multiplex PCR, and TCRdb kept only the in-frame ones, dropping some. The sample yields roughly 300,000 clones, under 90% seen once. The sequencing input was PBMCs or T cells enriched from blood (not recorded which). The receptors derive from a woman in her late teens or twenties who had recovered from COVID-19.

J is TRBJ1-1 and V is TRBV12-3 or TRBV12-4; 7 nucleotides agree with TRBD1. V shed 3 bases and J 10 bases; nucleotides not matched to a gene: 2. The CDR3 runs 11 residues. The CDR3 nucleotides read TGTGCCAGCAGTTTGGGACAGCTAGCTTTCTTT. Protein sequence: CASSLGQLAFF.

The chain recombines TRBV4-2 with TRBJ1-5, with D unresolved. Germline CDR1 LGHNA, CDR2 YNFKEQ. The CDR3 runs 17 residues. V lost 2 bases, J lost 1 base, and 15 bases lay in between. The CDR3 protein is CASSQQLSLKSNQPQHF. The CDR3 bases are TGTGCCAGCAGCCAACAGTTATCTTTGAAGAGCAATCAGCCCCAGCATTTT.

The chain recombines TRBV6-4 with TRBJ2-1; 7 positions match TRBD2. The CDR3 has 15 residues. After removal of 5 bases from V and 6 bases from J, the junction contained 10 bases not matched to a gene. CDR1 is MRHNA and CDR2 is SNTAGT in the germline V gene. CDR3 DNA: TGTGCCAGCAGTATCGGGCTAGCGGCAGTCAATGAGCAGTTCTTC. As protein: CASSIGLAAVNEQFF.

The V call is TRBV11-2, the J call TRBJ1-1, with D possibly being TRBD1 (5 bases). The V gene lost 4 bases and the J gene lost 6 bases, with 18 bases spanning the gap. Germline values: CDR1 SGHAT, CDR2 FQNNGV. CDR3 length: 15 residues. CDR3 in amino acids: CASSSTPTALSEAFF. The CDR3 region has the DNA TGTGCCAGCAGCTCTACACCGACAGCCCTGTCTGAAGCTTTCTTT.

This clone was counted between two and nine times. This chain connects TRBV20-1 to TRBJ2-2; 11 positions match TRBD2. With V trimmed by 3 bases and J by 1 base, 7 bases remained unmatched. The CDR3 runs to 17 residues. The germline gives CDR1 DFQATT, CDR2 SNEGSKA (reference sequence). The CDR3: CSASVSGRAWNTGELFF. In nucleotides, the CDR3 is TGCAGTGCTAGTGTTAGCGGGAGGGCTTGGAACACCGGGGAGCTGTTTTTT.

The chain is built from TRBV7-9 and TRBJ1-4; TRBD1 might be the D (5 bases). From germline, CDR1 is SEHNR and CDR2 FQNEAQ (reference sequence). Trimming cost V 4 bases and J 7 bases, with 13 bases left between them. This CDR3 region has 14 residues. CDR3 DNA: TGTGCCAGCAGCTGGACGGGCGGGGGTGAAAAACTGTTTTTT. This translates into CASSWTGGGEKLFF.

The CDR3 region is CASSLVGGGDSPLHF. The CDR3 nucleotides read TGTGCCAGCAGCTTGGTAGGGGGCGGCGATTCACCCCTCCACTTT. The chain employs TRBV5-4 and TRBJ1-6; 7 bases agree with TRBD1. CDR3 length: 15 amino acids. V trimming: 0 bases; J trimming: 8 bases; junction bases outside the gene matches: 5. The germline CDR1 and CDR2 sequences are SGHNT and YYREEE (reference sequence).

The gene calls are TRBV6-5 and TRBJ2-1, with D tentatively TRBD2 (6 bases). This CDR3 has 13 amino acids. Trimming shortened V by 0 bases and J by 10 bases, and 10 bases separated the two germline ends. The germline V gene has CDR1 MNHEY and CDR2 SVGAGI. Here the CDR3 DNA reads TGTGCCAGCAGTTACTCCCGGGAGCTAGAGCAGTTCTTC. It translates to CASSYSRELEQFF.

This chain connects TRBV2 to TRBJ2-1; TRBD2 agrees at 7 bases. With 5 bases clipped from V and 6 bases from J, the junction kept 10 bases outside the gene matches. This CDR3 has 15 amino acids. Germline V gene sequence: CDR1 SNHLY, CDR2 FYNNEI. The CDR3 DNA is TGTGCCAGCAGTCCGTTAGCGGGTGCCCCCAATGAGCAGTTCTTC. Its translation: CASSPLAGAPNEQFF.

The chain is built from TRBV6-6 and TRBJ1-4, with a weak D call TRBD1 (5 bases). With 1 base removed from V and 8 bases from J, the gap between germline ends came to 17 bases. Looked up from germline, CDR1 is MNHNY and CDR2 is SVGAGI (reference sequence). This CDR3 is built from 16 residues. The CDR3 bases are TGTGCCAGCAGTTACTTACAGGCTCCAACTTCAGAAAAACTGTTTTTT. Encoded protein: CASSYLQAPTSEKLFF.

As for this clone: This sample also contains other DNA sequences that code for the same CDR3. This chain connects TRBV19 to TRBJ2-1; D unclear. The CDR3 is made up of 14 amino acids. Germline CDR1 and CDR2: LNHDA and SQIVND (reference sequence). Trimming shortened V by 1 base and J by 0 bases, and 4 bases separated the two germline ends. The DNA for the CDR3 is TGTGCCAGTAGTATAGGGAGCTCCTACAATGAGCAGTTCTTC. It is translated as CASSIGSSYNEQFF.

The chain recombines TRBV19 with TRBJ1-2, with D possibly matching TRBD1 (5 bases). V was trimmed by 2 bases and J by 2 bases, leaving 15 bases between them. The CDR3 is made up of 16 amino acids. From germline, CDR1 is LNHDA and CDR2 SQIVND (reference sequence). The CDR3 nucleotides read TGTGCCAGTAGTATAACGGGACTCTCGATAAACTATGGCTACACCTTC. Translated: CASSITGLSINYGYTF.

V usage is TRBV2 and J usage is TRBJ1-1; D gene uncertain. This CDR3 region has 11 residues. Trimming shortened V by 6 bases and J by 6 bases, and 8 bases separated the two germline ends. CDR1 and CDR2 from the germline V gene are SNHLY and FYNNEI. As DNA, the CDR3 is TGTGCCAGCAGCACTGTCGCTGAAGCTTTCTTT. Protein: CASSTVAEAFF.

Only one count was recorded for this clone. CDR3 in amino acids: CAVQGSALNTEAFF. CDR3 bases: TGTGCCGTCCAGGGGTCCGCGCTGAACACTGAAGCTTTCTTT. The rearrangement uses TRBV10-3 and TRBJ1-1; weak D call: TRBD1 (6 bases). V was clipped by 11 bases and J by 0 bases, with 16 bases between them. This CDR3 spans 14 amino acids. Germline lookup yields CDR1 ENHRY and CDR2 SYGVKD.

V is TRBV15 and J is TRBJ1-1; 9 bases line up with TRBD1. Trimming removed 7 bases from V and 0 bases from J; junction bases left unmatched: 9. The germline CDR1 and CDR2 sequences are LNHNV and YYDKDF (reference sequence). This CDR3 region has 16 residues. The CDR3 DNA sequence: TGTGCCACCACCACTAAAGGGACAGGGCTGAACACTGAAGCTTTCTTT. Residues: CATTTKGTGLNTEAFF.

The chain joins TRBV4-2 to TRBJ1-2, with TRBD1 matching 7 bases. The V and J ends lost 4 bases and 6 bases, in that order; junction bases with no gene match: 14. The germline CDR1 and CDR2 sequences are LGHNA and YNFKEQ. The CDR3 is 16 amino acids. CDR3 sequence: CASSPDRQGKSDGYTF. CDR3 nucleotide sequence: TGTGCCAGCAGCCCCGACCGACAGGGAAAGTCGGATGGCTACACCTTC.

The chain links TRBV7-8 to TRBJ1-5; D remains ambiguous. Germline CDR1 SGHVS, CDR2 FQNEAQ. Trimming took 6 bases from V and 0 from J, leaving 9 bases between them. CDR3 length: 14 amino acids. The CDR3 nucleotides are TGTGCCAGCAGTTTCGACACTAGCAATCAGCCCCAGCATTTT. This sequence encodes CASSFDTSNQPQHF.

The chain combines TRBV7-6 with TRBJ1-3, with a tentative D call TRBD1 (5 bases). Deletions cut 6 bases from V and 4 bases from J, with 10 bases between. Germline lookup yields CDR1 SGHVS and CDR2 FNYEAQ. The CDR3 contains 13 residues. The DNA for the CDR3 is TGTGCCAGCAGTCGGGGGTCCGGAAACACCATATATTTT. Protein sequence: CASSRGSGNTIYF.

CDR3: CASSWGTSGSTDTQYF. In DNA form, the CDR3 reads TGTGCCAGCAGCTGGGGGACTAGCGGGAGCACAGATACGCAGTATTTT. This chain uses TRBV5-4 with TRBJ2-3; 12 bases line up with TRBD2. J lost 0 bases, V lost 3 bases, and 2 bases had no gene match. This CDR3 has 16 amino acids. Germline V lookup: CDR1 SGHNT, CDR2 YYREEE (reference sequence).

The chain combines TRBV5-4 with TRBJ1-5; D may be TRBD1 (6 bases). The CDR3 sequence is 15 residues long. The germline V gene encodes CDR1 SGHNT and CDR2 YYREEE (reference sequence). V lost 4 bases to trimming and J lost 8 bases, with 19 bases between them. CDR3: CASSDTGIPGEPQHF. The CDR3 DNA sequence: TGTGCCAGCAGCGACACAGGGATCCCGGGTGAGCCCCAGCATTTT.

The chain has TRBV12-3 or TRBV12-4 and TRBJ1-2; the D gene is possibly TRBD1 (5 bases). Between the trimmed V and J ends, which lost 6 bases and 3 bases, there was a span of 11 bases. The CDR3 runs to 13 residues. The CDR3 nucleotides read TGTGCCAGCAGCGTACAGGTGGACTATGGCTACACCTTC. It encodes CASSVQVDYGYTF.

This sequence joins TRBV18 and TRBJ2-1; TRBD1 matches 7 bases. This CDR3 has 14 residues. CDR1 is KGHSH and CDR2 is LQKENI in the germline V gene. V lost 2 bases and J lost 8; bases outside the gene matches: 6. CDR3 nucleotide sequence: TGTGCCAGCTCACCAAGGTCAGGACAGGATGAGCAGTTCTTC. Translating gives CASSPRSGQDEQFF.

V and J are TRBV6-5 and TRBJ2-3; 12 positions match TRBD2. V lost 6 bases and J lost 4; bases outside the gene matches: 5. From germline, CDR1 is MNHEY and CDR2 SVGAGI. The CDR3 extends over 15 amino acids. The CDR3, as DNA: TGTGCCAGCAGCGGACTAGCGGGGTCAGCAGATACGCAGTATTTT. It is translated as CASSGLAGSADTQYF.

CDR3 nucleotide sequence: TGTGCCAGTAGTAATCCGGGACAGAACACCGGGGAGCTGTTTTTT. Translating gives CASSNPGQNTGELFF. This chain connects TRBV19 to TRBJ2-2, with D maybe TRBD1 (6 bases). With 4 bases removed from V and 1 base from J, the gap between germline ends came to 10 bases. Germline V CDR1 and CDR2: LNHDA, SQIVND (reference sequence). The CDR3 is 15 residues long.

The chain employs TRBV15 and TRBJ2-6; D unresolved. The CDR3 sequence is 16 residues long. Germline V gene data show CDR1 as LNHNV and CDR2 as YYDKDF (reference sequence). Trimming took off 0 bases at V and 1 base at J, with 7 bases between the two ends. The CDR3 here is CATSRDLVSGANVLTF. The CDR3 DNA follows: TGTGCCACCAGCAGAGATCTCGTTTCTGGGGCCAACGTCCTGACTTTC. Supplemented by reference TRBV15 and TRBJ2-6, the full variable domain reads DAMVIQNPRYQVTQFGKPVTLSCSQTLNHNVMYWYQQKSSQAPKLLFHYYDKDFNNEADTPDNFQSRRPNTSFCFLDIRSPGLGDTAMYLCATSRDLVSGANVLTFGAGSRLTVL.

In the case of this clone: Additional DNA sequences in this sample encode the identical CDR3. The genes are TRBV7-9 and TRBJ2-7; D is perhaps TRBD1 (5 bases). Trimming took off 2 bases at V and 2 bases at J, with 7 bases between the two ends. The CDR3 is 13 residues long. The germline V gene has CDR1 SEHNR and CDR2 FQNEAQ (reference sequence). The CDR3 region has the DNA TGTGCCAGCAGCTTACAGGGTACCTACGAGCAGTACTTC. It is translated as CASSLQGTYEQYF.

V usage is TRBV7-9 and J usage is TRBJ1-1; no clear D. The CDR3 has 16 amino acids. Germline V CDR1 and CDR2: SEHNR, FQNEAQ (reference sequence). V was trimmed by 2 bases and J by 3 bases, leaving 16 bases between them. The CDR3 DNA is TGTGCCAGCAGCTTAAGGAGTCGGCCAGCGTACACTGAAGCTTTCTTT. Amino acids: CASSLRSRPAYTEAFF.